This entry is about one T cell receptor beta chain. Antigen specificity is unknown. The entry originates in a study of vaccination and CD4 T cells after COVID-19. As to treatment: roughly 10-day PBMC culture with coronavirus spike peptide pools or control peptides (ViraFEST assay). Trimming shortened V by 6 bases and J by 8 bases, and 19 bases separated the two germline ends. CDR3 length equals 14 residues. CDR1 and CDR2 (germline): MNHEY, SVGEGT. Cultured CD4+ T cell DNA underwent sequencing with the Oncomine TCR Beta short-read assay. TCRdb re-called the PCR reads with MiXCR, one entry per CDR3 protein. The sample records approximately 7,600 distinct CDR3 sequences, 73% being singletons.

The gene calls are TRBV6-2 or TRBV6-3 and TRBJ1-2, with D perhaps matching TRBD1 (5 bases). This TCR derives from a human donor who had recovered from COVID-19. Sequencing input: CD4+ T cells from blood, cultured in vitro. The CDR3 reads CASRYDSAAGGYTF. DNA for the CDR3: TGTGCCAGCAGGTATGACAGCGCAGCAGGAGGCTACACCTTC.